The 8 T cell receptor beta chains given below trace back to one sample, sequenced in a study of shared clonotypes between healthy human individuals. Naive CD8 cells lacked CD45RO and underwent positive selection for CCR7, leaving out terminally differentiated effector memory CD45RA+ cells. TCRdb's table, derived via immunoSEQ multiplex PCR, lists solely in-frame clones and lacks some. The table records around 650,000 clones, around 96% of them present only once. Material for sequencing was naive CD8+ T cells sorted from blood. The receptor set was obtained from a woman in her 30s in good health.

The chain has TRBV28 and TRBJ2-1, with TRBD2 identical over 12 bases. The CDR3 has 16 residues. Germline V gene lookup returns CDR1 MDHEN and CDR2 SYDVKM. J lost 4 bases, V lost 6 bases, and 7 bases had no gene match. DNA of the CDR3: TGTGCCAGCAGCTCCACAGGACTAGCGGGGTACAATGAGCAGTTCTTC. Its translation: CASSSTGLAGYNEQFF. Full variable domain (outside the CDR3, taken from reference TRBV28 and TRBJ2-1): DVKVTQSSRYLVKRTGEKVFLECVQDMDHENMFWYRQDPGLGLRLIYFSYDVKMKEKGDIPEGYSVSREKKERFSLILESASTNQTSMYLCASSSTGLAGYNEQFFGPGTRLTVL.

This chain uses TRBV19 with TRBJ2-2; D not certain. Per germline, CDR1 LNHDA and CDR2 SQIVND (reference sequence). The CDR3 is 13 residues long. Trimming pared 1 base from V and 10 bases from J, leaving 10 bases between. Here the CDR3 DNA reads TGTGCCAGTAGTATAGGAACCCTCCAGGAGCTGTTTTTT. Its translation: CASSIGTLQELFF.

CDR3 residues: CASSNLAGGPLGEQFF. The CDR3 coding sequence is TGTGCCAGCTCCAACCTAGCGGGAGGGCCCTTAGGTGAGCAGTTCTTC. The V and J genes are TRBV7-2 and TRBJ2-1; 12 bases fit TRBD2. Germline assignment: CDR1 SGHTA and CDR2 FQGNSA. The CDR3 loop spans 16 amino acids. V shed 8 bases, J shed 9 bases, and the junction held 14 bases outside the gene matches.

The CDR3: CASSQLAGVPGELFF. The CDR3 DNA reads TGTGCCAGCAGCCAACTAGCGGGAGTCCCCGGGGAGCTGTTTTTT. This chain uses TRBV6-1 with TRBJ2-2; 11 bases align to TRBD2. V lost 6 bases and J lost 6; bases outside the gene matches: 6. The CDR3 sequence is 15 residues long. Germline V gene lookup returns CDR1 MNHNS and CDR2 SASEGT.

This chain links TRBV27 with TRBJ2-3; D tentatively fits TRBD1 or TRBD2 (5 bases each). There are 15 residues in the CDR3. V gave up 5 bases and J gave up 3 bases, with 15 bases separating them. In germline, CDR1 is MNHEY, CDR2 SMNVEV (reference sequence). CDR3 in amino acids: CASSPGGVPTDTQYF. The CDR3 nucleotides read TGTGCCAGCAGTCCTGGGGGAGTTCCGACAGATACGCAGTATTTT.

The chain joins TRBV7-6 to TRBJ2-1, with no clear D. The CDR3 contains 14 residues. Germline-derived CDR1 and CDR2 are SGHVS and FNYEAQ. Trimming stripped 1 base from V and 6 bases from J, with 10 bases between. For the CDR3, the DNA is TGTGCCAGCAGCTTAGAAGTCAGCCTCAATGAGCAGTTCTTC. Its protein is CASSLEVSLNEQFF.

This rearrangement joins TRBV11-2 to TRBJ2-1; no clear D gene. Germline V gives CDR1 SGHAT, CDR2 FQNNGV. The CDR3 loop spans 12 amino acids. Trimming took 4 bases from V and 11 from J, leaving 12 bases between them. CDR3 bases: TGTGCCAGCAGCTCGCCAGAAGAAAAGCAGTTCTTC. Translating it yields CASSSPEEKQFF. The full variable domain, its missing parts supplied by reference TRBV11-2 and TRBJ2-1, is EAGVAQSPRYKIIEKRQSVAFWCNPISGHATLYWYQQILGQGPKLLIQFQNNGVVDDSQLPKDRFSAERLKGVDSTLKIQPAKLEDSAVYLCASSSPEEKQFFGPGTRLTVL.

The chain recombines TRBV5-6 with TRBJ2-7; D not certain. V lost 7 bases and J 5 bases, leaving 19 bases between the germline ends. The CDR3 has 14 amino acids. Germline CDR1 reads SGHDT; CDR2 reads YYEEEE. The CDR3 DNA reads TGTGCCAGCGGCCTTGTGGGAATACCAAACGAGCAGTACTTC. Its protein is CASGLVGIPNEQYF.